This T cell receptor beta chain was found in a study of identical twins. MiXCR, applied by TCRdb to the 5' RACE reads, yields one record per CDR3 protein. The sample has about 220,000 distinct CDR3 sequences, 7.5% seen once. Ten or more counts support this clonotype. These sequences were also reported in another study, on yellow fever vaccine responses in identical twins.

The sequence came from a woman under 30 in good health. Material: memory (CD45RO+) T cells sorted from blood.

The CDR3 region has the DNA TGTGCCAGCAGCTCGGGACTAGCGACTTACAATGAGCAGTTCTTC. It codes for CASSSGLATYNEQFF. The chain recombines TRBV7-2 with TRBJ2-1; 10 nucleotides align to TRBD2. The CDR3 spans 15 residues. Trimming removed 4 bases from V and 4 bases from J; junction bases left unmatched: 4. Germline loops: CDR1 SGHTA, CDR2 FQGNSA.